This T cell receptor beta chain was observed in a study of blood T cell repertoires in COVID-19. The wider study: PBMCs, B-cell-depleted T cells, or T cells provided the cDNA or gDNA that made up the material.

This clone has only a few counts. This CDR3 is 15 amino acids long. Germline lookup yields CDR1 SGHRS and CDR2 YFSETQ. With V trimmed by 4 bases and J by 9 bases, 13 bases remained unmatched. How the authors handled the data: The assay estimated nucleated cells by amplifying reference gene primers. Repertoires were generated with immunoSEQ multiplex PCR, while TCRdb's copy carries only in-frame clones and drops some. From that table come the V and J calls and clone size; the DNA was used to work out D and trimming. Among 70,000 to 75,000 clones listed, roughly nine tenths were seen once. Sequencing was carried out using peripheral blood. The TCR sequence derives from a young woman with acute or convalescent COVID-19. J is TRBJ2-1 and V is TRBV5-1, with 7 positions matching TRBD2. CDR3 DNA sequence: TGCGCCAGCAGCCCATGGACTAGTAATAGGGGTGAGCAGTTCTTC. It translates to CASSPWTSNRGEQFF.